This TCR beta chain is from a study of CD8 T cells in Susac syndrome. Reverse transcription of roughly 0.45 to 1 ug RNA was performed with random hexamers. Amplification of the TCR beta CDR3 was carried out by immunoSEQ multiplex PCR, which spanned a total of 54 Vbeta and 13 Jbeta segments. TCRdb itself ran the immunoSEQ multiplex PCR reads through MiXCR, one entry per CDR3 protein. This sample has around 77,000 distinct CDR3 sequences; roughly 95% occur once, and the top ten carry 0.09% to 0.13%. The source is a human donor with multiple sclerosis. Sequenced sample: CD4+ T cells from PBMCs.

The CDR3 DNA reads as TGTGCCCCCTGGGAGAGGAACTATGGCTACACCTTC. Its protein product is CAPWERNYGYTF. This chain links TRBV10-3 with TRBJ1-2; D uncertain. The CDR3 sequence is 12 residues long. Germline lookup yields CDR1 ENHRY and CDR2 SYGVKD. The V end lost 11 bases, the J end lost 2 bases, and 12 bases lay between the germline ends.